This is a list of T cell receptor beta chains from one sample in a study of blood T cells in healthy people across ages. Each CDR3 protein gets one entry after TCRdb re-called the 5' RACE reads with MiXCR. The table includes 800,000 to 950,000 distinct CDR3 sequences, roughly 28% detected once. This same sample was also part of a study on T cells of mothers and their children.

Sequencing was done on a sample of blood. These receptors all come from a woman aged 40-49 years in good health. Both conserved end residues are part of each CDR3. The D gene is left open where the match is weak. Rows give clone size only sometimes, using once, few, many, or a class for an expanded clone.

len,v_gene,j_gene,d_gene,abundance,CDR3aa,CDR3nt
14,TRBV6-2/TRBV6-3,TRBJ1-2,NA,NA,CASSYSSPSYGYTF,TGTGCCAGCAGTTACTCATCCCCATCGTATGGCTACACCTTC
13,TRBV29-1,TRBJ1-2,TRBD1,NA,CSAPTGTGGGYTF,TGCAGCGCTCCAACCGGGACAGGGGGAGGCTACACCTTC
14,TRBV11-2,TRBJ1-1,NA,NA,CASTPGRGSPEAFF,TGTGCCAGCACCCCGGGGAGGGGCAGCCCTGAAGCTTTCTTT
15,TRBV7-2,TRBJ2-5,NA,few,CASSPRRETQETQYF,TGTGCCAGCAGCCCCAGACGGGAGACCCAAGAGACCCAGTACTTC
15,TRBV7-2,TRBJ2-7,NA,many,CASRGWGSHSYEQYF,TGTGCCAGCAGGGGATGGGGCAGTCACTCCTACGAGCAGTACTTC
15,TRBV20-1,TRBJ2-5,TRBD1,few,CSTESTGMGVETQYF,TGCAGTACCGAATCGACAGGGATGGGTGTTGAGACCCAGTACTTC
14,TRBV29-1,TRBJ2-7,TRBD1,many,CSVAGDRGPNEQYF,TGCAGCGTTGCGGGGGACAGGGGACCCAACGAGCAGTACTTC
15,TRBV28,TRBJ1-5,TRBD1,few,CASSGTGTSNQPQHF,TGTGCCAGCAGTGGGACAGGGACCAGCAATCAGCCCCAGCATTTT
17,TRBV9,TRBJ2-3,NA,few,CASSSPRGELRADTQYF,TGTGCCAGCAGCTCCCCACGCGGGGAATTGCGGGCAGATACGCAGTATTTT
11,TRBV28,TRBJ2-5,NA,NA,CASSLLGLQYF,TGTGCCAGCAGCCTCTTGGGTCTCCAGTACTTC
15,TRBV12-5,TRBJ2-3,TRBD2,NA,CASGLTGGRTDTQYF,TGTGCTAGTGGTTTGACGGGGGGGCGGACAGATACGCAGTATTTT
13,TRBV20-1,TRBJ1-1,NA,many,CMGDQVVGTEAFF,TGCATGGGGGATCAGGTCGTTGGCACTGAAGCTTTCTTT
16,TRBV7-9,TRBJ1-4,NA,NA,CASSLAGGGTNEKLFF,TGTGCCAGCAGCTTGGCCGGGGGGGGAACTAATGAAAAACTGTTTTTT
14,TRBV9,TRBJ1-1,NA,NA,CASSVEIRNTEAFF,TGTGCCAGCAGCGTAGAAATCAGGAACACTGAAGCTTTCTTT
17,TRBV24-1,TRBJ2-5,NA,NA,CATSASLAGRRQETQYF,TGTGCCACCAGCGCCTCTCTGGCGGGGCGACGCCAAGAGACCCAGTACTTC
15,TRBV5-5,TRBJ2-3,NA,few,CASSPSPTGTDTQYF,TGTGCCAGCAGCCCTTCTCCAACCGGCACAGATACGCAGTATTTT
12,TRBV5-1,TRBJ1-1,NA,NA,CASSLSHTEAFF,TGCGCCAGCAGCTTGTCCCACACTGAAGCTTTCTTT
12,TRBV7-6,TRBJ2-1,NA,NA,CASSSSGFEQFF,TGTGCCAGCAGCTCCTCTGGATTCGAGCAGTTCTTC
15,TRBV9,TRBJ2-1,NA,many,CASSVASGVGNEQFF,TGTGCCAGCAGCGTAGCATCAGGGGTAGGGAATGAGCAGTTCTTC
15,TRBV4-3,TRBJ2-3,NA,NA,CASSPDRFGTDTQYF,TGCGCCAGCAGCCCGGACCGGTTCGGCACAGATACGCAGTATTTT
15,TRBV5-5,TRBJ1-5,NA,NA,CASSEGPSSNQPQHF,TGTGCCAGCAGCGAGGGACCGTCAAGCAATCAGCCCCAGCATTTT
14,TRBV28,TRBJ2-7,TRBD1,many,CASTDRAGSYEQYF,TGTGCCAGCACCGACAGGGCCGGCTCCTACGAGCAGTACTTC
19,TRBV30,TRBJ2-5,TRBD2,NA,CAWSVLRSGGIVYQETQYF,TGTGCCTGGAGTGTACTGAGAAGCGGGGGGATCGTCTACCAAGAGACCCAGTACTTC
15,TRBV6-5,TRBJ1-2,NA,many,CASSYTMLASYGYTF,TGTGCCAGCAGTTACACTATGCTAGCTAGCTATGGCTACACCTTC
15,TRBV6-6,TRBJ1-5,NA,few,CASSANRVGNQPQHF,TGTGCCAGCAGTGCAAACAGGGTGGGGAATCAGCCCCAGCATTTT
15,TRBV5-6,TRBJ2-5,TRBD2,many,CASSLGTRRDETQYF,TGTGCCAGCAGCTTAGGGACTAGGAGGGATGAGACCCAGTACTTC
12,TRBV13,TRBJ2-7,NA,NA,CASSPDINEQYF,TGTGCCAGCAGCCCTGACATCAACGAGCAGTACTTC
12,TRBV7-2,TRBJ1-5,NA,once,CASSLETGPQHF,TGTGCCAGCAGCTTGGAGACTGGGCCACAGCATTTT
18,TRBV4-1,TRBJ2-3,NA,few,CASSREAPRATHTDTQYF,TGCGCCAGCAGCCGCGAAGCCCCGCGGGCGACCCACACAGATACGCAGTATTTT
12,TRBV20-1,TRBJ1-5,NA,NA,CSAGSGYQPQHF,TGCAGTGCCGGTTCTGGGTATCAGCCCCAGCATTTT
14,TRBV20-1,TRBJ1-2,TRBD1,NA,CSASPGQGWDGYTF,TGCAGTGCTAGCCCTGGACAGGGGTGGGATGGCTACACCTTC
16,TRBV4-2,TRBJ1-1,TRBD1,many,CASSQDRQGASTEAFF,TGTGCCAGCAGCCAAGATAGGCAGGGGGCGAGTACTGAAGCTTTCTTT
15,TRBV6-5,TRBJ2-7,TRBD1,few,CASRPAGQGIYEQYF,TGTGCCAGCAGGCCGGCGGGACAGGGGATCTACGAGCAGTACTTC
15,TRBV4-1,TRBJ2-2,TRBD2,many,CASSSREGNTGELFF,TGCGCCAGCAGCTCCCGGGAGGGCAACACCGGGGAGCTGTTTTTT
16,TRBV5-1,TRBJ2-5,NA,NA,CASSLAGGTPQETQYF,TGCGCCAGCAGTTTGGCCGGCGGTACACCCCAAGAGACCCAGTACTTC
15,TRBV6-6,TRBJ1-5,NA,many,CASTGRYDSNQPQHF,TGTGCCAGCACAGGACGATATGATAGCAATCAGCCCCAGCATTTT
14,TRBV4-1,TRBJ2-1,NA,NA,CASSQINRRNEQFF,TGCGCCAGCAGCCAAATCAACAGGCGCAATGAGCAGTTCTTC
12,TRBV28,TRBJ1-1,TRBD1,few,CASRTGSSEAFF,TGTGCCAGCAGGACAGGGTCGTCTGAAGCTTTCTTT
15,TRBV5-1,TRBJ1-5,NA,NA,CASSPGHNSNQPQHF,TGCGCCAGCAGCCCGGGACACAATAGCAATCAGCCCCAGCATTTT
17,TRBV28,TRBJ2-4,TRBD1,NA,CASSSTQGLKGKNIQYF,TGTGCCAGCAGTAGTACACAGGGGCTAAAAGGCAAAAACATTCAGTACTTC
16,TRBV28,TRBJ2-5,TRBD2,NA,CASTSWGSGGQETQYF,TGTGCCAGCACCTCCTGGGGTAGCGGGGGACAAGAGACCCAGTACTTC
15,TRBV18,TRBJ1-2,TRBD1,NA,CASSPDRGIFYGYTF,TGTGCCAGCTCACCGGACAGGGGAATATTCTATGGCTACACCTTC
13,TRBV6-1,TRBJ1-5,NA,many,CASSETTNQPQHF,TGTGCCAGCAGTGAAACCACAAATCAGCCCCAGCATTTT
16,TRBV28,TRBJ2-6,NA,NA,CASSQVGARGANVLTF,TGTGCCAGCAGCCAAGTGGGGGCGCGAGGGGCCAACGTCCTGACTTTC
14,TRBV2,TRBJ1-1,NA,NA,CASSEATGYTEAFF,TGTGCCAGCAGTGAAGCTACCGGTTACACTGAAGCTTTCTTT
14,TRBV7-9,TRBJ1-1,TRBD1,few,CASSLVHRGDEAFF,TGTGCCAGCAGCTTAGTCCACAGGGGGGATGAAGCTTTCTTT
14,TRBV12-3/TRBV12-4,TRBJ2-1,TRBD1,NA,CASSMTGHGYGQFF,TGTGCCAGCAGTATGACAGGGCACGGGTACGGGCAGTTCTTC
15,TRBV28,TRBJ1-4,NA,NA,CASSFGIGLNEKLFF,TGTGCCAGCAGTTTCGGAATTGGCCTTAATGAAAAACTGTTTTTT
12,TRBV5-1,TRBJ2-1,NA,few,CASSFDQHEQFF,TGCGCCAGCAGCTTCGACCAACATGAGCAGTTCTTC
13,TRBV29-1,TRBJ1-1,TRBD1,few,CSAYTGGRGEAFF,TGCAGCGCCTATACAGGGGGCAGGGGCGAAGCTTTCTTT
14,TRBV10-3,TRBJ2-7,NA,NA,CAIREAGGDYEQYF,TGTGCCATCAGGGAAGCAGGGGGGGACTACGAGCAGTACTTC
15,TRBV5-1,TRBJ2-1,NA,many,CASSLGGQSSSEQFF,TGCGCCAGCAGCTTGGGTGGACAGAGTTCAAGCGAGCAGTTCTTC